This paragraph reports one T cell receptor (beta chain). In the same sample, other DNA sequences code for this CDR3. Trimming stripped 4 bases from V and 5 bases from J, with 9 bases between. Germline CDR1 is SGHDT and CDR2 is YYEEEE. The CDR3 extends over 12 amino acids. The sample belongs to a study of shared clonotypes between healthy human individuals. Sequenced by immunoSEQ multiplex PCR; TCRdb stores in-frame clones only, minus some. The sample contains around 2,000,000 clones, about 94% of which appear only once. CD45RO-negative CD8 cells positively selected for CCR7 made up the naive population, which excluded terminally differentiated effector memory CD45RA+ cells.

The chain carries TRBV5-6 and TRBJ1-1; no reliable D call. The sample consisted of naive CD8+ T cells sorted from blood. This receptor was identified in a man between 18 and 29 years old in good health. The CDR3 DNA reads TGTGCCAGCAGCCTAAGTGTGACTGAAGCTTTCTTT. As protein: CASSLSVTEAFF.